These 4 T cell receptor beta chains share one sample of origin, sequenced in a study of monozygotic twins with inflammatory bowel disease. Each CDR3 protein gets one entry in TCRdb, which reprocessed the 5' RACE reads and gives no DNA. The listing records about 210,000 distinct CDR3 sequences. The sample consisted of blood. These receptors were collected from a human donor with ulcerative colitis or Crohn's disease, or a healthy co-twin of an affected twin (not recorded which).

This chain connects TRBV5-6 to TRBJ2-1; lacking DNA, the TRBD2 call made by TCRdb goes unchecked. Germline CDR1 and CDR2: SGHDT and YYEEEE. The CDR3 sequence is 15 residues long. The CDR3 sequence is CASSLGPAPYNEQFF.

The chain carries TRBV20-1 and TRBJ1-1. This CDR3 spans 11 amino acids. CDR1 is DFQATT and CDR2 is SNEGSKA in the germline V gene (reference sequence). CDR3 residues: CSARDRTEAFF.

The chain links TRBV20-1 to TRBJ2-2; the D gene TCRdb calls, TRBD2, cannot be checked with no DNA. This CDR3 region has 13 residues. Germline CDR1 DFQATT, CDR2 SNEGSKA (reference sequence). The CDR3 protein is CSAQRGEAGELFF.

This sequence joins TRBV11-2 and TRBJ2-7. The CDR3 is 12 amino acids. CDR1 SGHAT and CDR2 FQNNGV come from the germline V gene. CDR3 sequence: CASSRTMDEQYF.